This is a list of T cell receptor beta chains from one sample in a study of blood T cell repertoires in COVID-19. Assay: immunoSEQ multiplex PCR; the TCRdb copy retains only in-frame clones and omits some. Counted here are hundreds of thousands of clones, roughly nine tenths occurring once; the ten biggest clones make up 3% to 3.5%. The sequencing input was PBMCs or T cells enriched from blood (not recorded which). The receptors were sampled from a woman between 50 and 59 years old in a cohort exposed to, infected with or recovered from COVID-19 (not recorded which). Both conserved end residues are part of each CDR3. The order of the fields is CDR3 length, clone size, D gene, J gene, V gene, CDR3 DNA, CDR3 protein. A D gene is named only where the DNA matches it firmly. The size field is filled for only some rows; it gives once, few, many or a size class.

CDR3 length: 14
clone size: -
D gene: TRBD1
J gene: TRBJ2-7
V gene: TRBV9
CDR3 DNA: TGTGCCAGCAGCGTAGGGCAGGGGGCCTACGAGCAGTACTTC
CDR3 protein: CASSVGQGAYEQYF

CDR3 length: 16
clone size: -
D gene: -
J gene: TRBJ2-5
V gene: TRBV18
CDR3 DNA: TGTGCCAGCTCACCGTTTAGCGGACTTGCTGCGGAGACCCAGTACTTC
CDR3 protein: CASSPFSGLAAETQYF

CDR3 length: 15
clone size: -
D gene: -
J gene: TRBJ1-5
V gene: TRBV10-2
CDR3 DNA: TGCGCCAGCAGTGGAGATCTGGCAGGGGCTCAGCCCCAGCATTTT
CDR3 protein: CASSGDLAGAQPQHF

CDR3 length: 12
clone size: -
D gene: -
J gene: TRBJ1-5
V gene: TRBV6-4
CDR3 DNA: TGTGCCAGCAGTGGGGTCGGGCAGCCCCAGCATTTT
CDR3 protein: CASSGVGQPQHF

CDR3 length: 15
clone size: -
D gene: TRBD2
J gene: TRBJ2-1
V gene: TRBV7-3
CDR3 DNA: TGTGCCAGCAGCTTCCTAGCGGGGGCCCACAATGAGCAGTTCTTC
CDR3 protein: CASSFLAGAHNEQFF

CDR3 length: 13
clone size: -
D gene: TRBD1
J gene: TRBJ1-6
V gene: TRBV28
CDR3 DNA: TGTGCCAGCAGTTTTCGACAGGGGTTGCCCCTCCACTTT
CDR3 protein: CASSFRQGLPLHF

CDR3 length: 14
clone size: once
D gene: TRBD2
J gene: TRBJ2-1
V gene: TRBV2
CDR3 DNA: TGTGCCAGCGGTAACGGGGGGGCCTACAATGAGCAGTTCTTC
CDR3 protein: CASGNGGAYNEQFF

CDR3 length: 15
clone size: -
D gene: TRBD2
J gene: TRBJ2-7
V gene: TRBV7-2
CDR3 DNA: TGTGCCAGCAGCTTAGGTCGGGGGGGCCACTACGAGCAGTACTTC
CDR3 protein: CASSLGRGGHYEQYF

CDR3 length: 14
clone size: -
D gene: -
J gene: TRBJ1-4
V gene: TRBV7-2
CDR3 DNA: TGTGCCAGCAGCTTAACAGGGATCACAGAAAAACTGTTTTTT
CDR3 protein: CASSLTGITEKLFF

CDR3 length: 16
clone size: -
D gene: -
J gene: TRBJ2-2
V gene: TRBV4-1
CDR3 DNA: TGCGCCAGCAGCCAAGGCAGGGCCTCGAACACCGGGGAGCTGTTTTTT
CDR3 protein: CASSQGRASNTGELFF

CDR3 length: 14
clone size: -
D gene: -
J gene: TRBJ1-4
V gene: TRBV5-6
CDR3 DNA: TGTGCCAGCAGCCCTAAGAGGGTTGATGAAAAACTGTTTTTT
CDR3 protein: CASSPKRVDEKLFF

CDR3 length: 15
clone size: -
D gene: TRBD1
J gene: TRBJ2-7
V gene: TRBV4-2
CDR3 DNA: TGTGCCAGCAGCCAACCGGGACAGGGGGCTTACGAGCAGTACTTC
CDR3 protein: CASSQPGQGAYEQYF

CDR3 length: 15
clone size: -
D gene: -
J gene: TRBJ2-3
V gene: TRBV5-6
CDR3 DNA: TGTGCCAGCAGCTTTGGAGGGACGAGCACAGATACGCAGTATTTT
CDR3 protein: CASSFGGTSTDTQYF

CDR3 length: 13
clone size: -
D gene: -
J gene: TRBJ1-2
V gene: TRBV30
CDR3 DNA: TGTGCCTGGAGTAGGGACACCCCTGACGGCTACACCTTC
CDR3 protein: CAWSRDTPDGYTF

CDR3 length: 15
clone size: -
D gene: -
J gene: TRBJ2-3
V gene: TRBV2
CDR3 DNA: TGTGCCAGCAGTGTCGCAGGGCCACGCACAGATACGCAGTATTTT
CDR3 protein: CASSVAGPRTDTQYF

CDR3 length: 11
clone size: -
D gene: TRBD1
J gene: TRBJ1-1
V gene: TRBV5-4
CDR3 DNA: TGTGCCAGCAGCCGGGGACAGGAAGCTTTCTTT
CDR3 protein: CASSRGQEAFF

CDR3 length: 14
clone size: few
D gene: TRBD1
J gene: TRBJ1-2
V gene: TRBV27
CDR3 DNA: TGTGCCAGCAGGCGGACAGGGACTAACTATGGCTACACCTTC
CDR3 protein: CASRRTGTNYGYTF

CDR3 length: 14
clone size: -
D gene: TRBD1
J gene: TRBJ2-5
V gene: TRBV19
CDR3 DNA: TGTGCCAGTAGTGTAAGGACAGGGAGTGAGACCCAGTACTTC
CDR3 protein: CASSVRTGSETQYF

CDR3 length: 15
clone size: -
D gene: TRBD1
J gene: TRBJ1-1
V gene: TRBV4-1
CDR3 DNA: TGCGCCAGCAGCCAAGCTTACAGGGGGAGGACTGAAGCTTTCTTT
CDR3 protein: CASSQAYRGRTEAFF

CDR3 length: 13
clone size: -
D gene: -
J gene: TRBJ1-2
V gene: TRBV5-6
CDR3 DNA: TGTGCCAGCAGCTTGGATCGGACTGAAGGCTACACCTTC
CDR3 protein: CASSLDRTEGYTF

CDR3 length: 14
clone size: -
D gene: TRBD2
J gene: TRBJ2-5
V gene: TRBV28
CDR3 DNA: TGTGCCGGCGGTGGGGGGGGAGAACAAGAGACCCAGTACTTC
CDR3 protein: CAGGGGGEQETQYF

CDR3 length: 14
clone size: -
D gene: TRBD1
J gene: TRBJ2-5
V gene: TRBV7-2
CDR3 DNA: TGTGCCAGCAGCCCTAGGACAGGGGAAGAGACCCAGTACTTC
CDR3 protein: CASSPRTGEETQYF

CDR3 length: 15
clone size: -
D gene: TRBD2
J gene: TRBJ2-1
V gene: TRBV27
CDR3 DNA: TGTGCCAGCAGGGGGAGCGGGGGGTCCTACAATGAGCAGTTCTTC
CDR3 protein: CASRGSGGSYNEQFF